There are a few counts of the clone carrying this TCR beta chain. Its antigen remains unknown. The data are from a study of CD4 T cells in relation to SARS-CoV-2 and coronaviruses. Study information: PBMCs were cultured with antigen for nine to ten days before TCR beta sequencing.

CDR1 is LNHDA and CDR2 is SQIVND in the germline V gene (reference sequence). Losses at the gene ends were 6 bases for V and 3 bases for J; bases not matched to a gene: 5. The length of the CDR3 is 15 residues. CD4+ T cells from unexposed donors were obtained before the COVID-19 pandemic (2011-2018). The cells were cultured for about ten days before CD4+ T cells were isolated. PBMCs were plated at a few million per well in IL-2-containing medium. Cultures received half-medium IL-2 refreshes on days 3 and 7. Clones were sequenced by immunoSEQ multiplex PCR, and TCRdb holds only the in-frame ones, with some missing. The repertoire holds some 29,000 clones, roughly three quarters seen once, with about 17% in the top ten.

The sequenced sample was CD4+ T cells from PBMCs, cultured in vitro. The TCR originated in a human donor in good health. The rearrangement uses TRBV19 and TRBJ2-2; 9 positions match TRBD1. This CDR3 is CASRPGQGYTGELFF. DNA of the CDR3: TGTGCCAGTAGGCCGGGACAGGGCTACACCGGGGAGCTGTTTTTT. Full variable domain (remainder filled in from reference TRBV19 and TRBJ2-2): DGGITQSPKYLFRKEGQNVTLSCEQNLNHDAMYWYRQDPGQGLRLIYYSQIVNDFQKGDIAEGYSVSREKKESFPLTVTSAQKNPTAFYLCASRPGQGYTGELFFGEGSRLTVL.